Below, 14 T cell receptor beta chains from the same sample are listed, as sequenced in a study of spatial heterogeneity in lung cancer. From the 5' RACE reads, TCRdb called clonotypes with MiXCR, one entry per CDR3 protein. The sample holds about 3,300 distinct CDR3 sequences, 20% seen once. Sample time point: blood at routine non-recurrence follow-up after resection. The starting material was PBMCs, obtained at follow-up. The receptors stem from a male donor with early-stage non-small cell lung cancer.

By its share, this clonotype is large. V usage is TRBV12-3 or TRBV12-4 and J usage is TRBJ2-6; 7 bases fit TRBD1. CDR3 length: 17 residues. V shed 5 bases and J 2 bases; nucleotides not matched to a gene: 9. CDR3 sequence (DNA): TGTGCCAGCAGTAAAGGCCAACAGGGGACTGGGGCCAACGTCCTGACTTTC. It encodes CASSKGQQGTGANVLTF.

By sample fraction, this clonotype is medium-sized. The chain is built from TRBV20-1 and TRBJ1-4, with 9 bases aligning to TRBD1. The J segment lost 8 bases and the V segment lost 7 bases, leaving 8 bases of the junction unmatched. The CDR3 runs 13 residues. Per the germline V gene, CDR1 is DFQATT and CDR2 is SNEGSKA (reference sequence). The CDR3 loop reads CSGRDRVREKLFF. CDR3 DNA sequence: TGCAGTGGCAGGGACAGGGTCAGAGAAAAACTGTTTTTT.

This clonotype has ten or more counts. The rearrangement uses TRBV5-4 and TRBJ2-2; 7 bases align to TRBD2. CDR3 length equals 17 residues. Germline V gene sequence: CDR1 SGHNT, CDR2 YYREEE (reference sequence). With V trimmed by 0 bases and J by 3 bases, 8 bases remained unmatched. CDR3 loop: CASSLGGRASYTGELFF. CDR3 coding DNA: TGTGCCAGCAGCTTGGGGGGGAGGGCCTCTTACACCGGGGAGCTGTTTTTT.

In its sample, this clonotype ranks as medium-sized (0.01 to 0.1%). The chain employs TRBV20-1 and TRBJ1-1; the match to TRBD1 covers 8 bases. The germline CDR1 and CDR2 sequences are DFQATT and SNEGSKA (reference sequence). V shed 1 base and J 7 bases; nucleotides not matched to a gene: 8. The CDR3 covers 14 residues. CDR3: CSARGDRGMDEAFF. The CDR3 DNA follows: TGCAGTGCTAGAGGTGACAGGGGAATGGATGAAGCTTTCTTT.

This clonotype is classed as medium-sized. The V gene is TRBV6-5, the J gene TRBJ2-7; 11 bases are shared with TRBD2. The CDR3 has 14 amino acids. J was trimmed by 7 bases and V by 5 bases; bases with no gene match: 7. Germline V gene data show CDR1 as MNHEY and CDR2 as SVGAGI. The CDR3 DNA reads TGTGCCAGCAGTCTTAGCGGGGGGGCCGGAGAGCAGTACTTC. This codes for CASSLSGGAGEQYF.

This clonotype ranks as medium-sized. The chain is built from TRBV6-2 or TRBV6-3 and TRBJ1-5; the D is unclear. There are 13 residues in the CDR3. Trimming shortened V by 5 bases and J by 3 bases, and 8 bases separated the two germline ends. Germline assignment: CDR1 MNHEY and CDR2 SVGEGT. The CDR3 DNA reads TGTGCCAGCAGTCTTCGGCCCAATCAGCCCCAGCATTTT. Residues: CASSLRPNQPQHF.

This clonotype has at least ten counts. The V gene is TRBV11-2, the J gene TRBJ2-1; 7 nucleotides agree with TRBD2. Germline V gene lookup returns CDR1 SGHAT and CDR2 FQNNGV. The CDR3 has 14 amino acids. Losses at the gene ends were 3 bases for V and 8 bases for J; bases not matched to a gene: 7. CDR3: CASSFSGIDDEQFF. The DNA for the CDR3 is TGTGCCAGCAGCTTCAGCGGGATTGATGATGAGCAGTTCTTC. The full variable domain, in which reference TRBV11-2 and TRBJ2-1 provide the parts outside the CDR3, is EAGVAQSPRYKIIEKRQSVAFWCNPISGHATLYWYQQILGQGPKLLIQFQNNGVVDDSQLPKDRFSAERLKGVDSTLKIQPAKLEDSAVYLCASSFSGIDDEQFFGPGTRLTVL.

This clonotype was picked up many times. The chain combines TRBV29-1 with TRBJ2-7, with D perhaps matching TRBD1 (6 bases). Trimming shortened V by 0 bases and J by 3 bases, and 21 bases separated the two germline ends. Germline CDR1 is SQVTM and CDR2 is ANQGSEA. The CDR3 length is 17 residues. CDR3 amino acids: CSVEDQKRQGNRYEQYV. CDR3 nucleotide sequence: TGCAGCGTTGAAGATCAAAAAAGGCAGGGGAACCGCTACGAGCAGTACGTC.

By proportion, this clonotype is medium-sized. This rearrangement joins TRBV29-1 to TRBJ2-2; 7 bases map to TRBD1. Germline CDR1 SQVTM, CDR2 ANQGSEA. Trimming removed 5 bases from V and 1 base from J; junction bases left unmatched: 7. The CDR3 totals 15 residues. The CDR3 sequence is CSVHGQAQNTGELFF. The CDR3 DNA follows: TGCAGCGTTCACGGACAGGCCCAGAACACCGGGGAGCTGTTTTTT.

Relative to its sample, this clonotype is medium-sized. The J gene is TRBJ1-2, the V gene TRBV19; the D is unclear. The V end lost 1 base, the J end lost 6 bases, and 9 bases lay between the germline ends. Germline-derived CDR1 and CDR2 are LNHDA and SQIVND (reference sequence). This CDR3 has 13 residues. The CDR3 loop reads CASSIVVGDGYTF. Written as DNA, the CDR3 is TGTGCCAGTAGTATAGTTGTGGGCGATGGCTACACCTTC.

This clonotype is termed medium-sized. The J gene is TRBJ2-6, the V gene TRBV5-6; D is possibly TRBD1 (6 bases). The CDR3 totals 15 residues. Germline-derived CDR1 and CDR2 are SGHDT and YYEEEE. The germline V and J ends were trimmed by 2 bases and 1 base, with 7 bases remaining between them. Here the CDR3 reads CASSLQGSGANVLTF. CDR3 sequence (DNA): TGTGCCAGCAGCTTACAGGGTTCTGGGGCCAACGTCCTGACTTTC.

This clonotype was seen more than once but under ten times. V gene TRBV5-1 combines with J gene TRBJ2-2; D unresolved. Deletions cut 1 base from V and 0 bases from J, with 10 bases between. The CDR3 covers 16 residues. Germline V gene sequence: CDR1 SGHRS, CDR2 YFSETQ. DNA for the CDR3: TGCGCCAGCAGCTTGCAGGCCGCCTCGAACACCGGGGAGCTGTTTTTT. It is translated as CASSLQAASNTGELFF.

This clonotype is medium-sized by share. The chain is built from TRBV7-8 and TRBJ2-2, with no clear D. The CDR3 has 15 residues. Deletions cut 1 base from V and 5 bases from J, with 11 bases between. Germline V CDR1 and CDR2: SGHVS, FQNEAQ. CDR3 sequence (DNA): TGTGCCAGCAGCTTAGTGTGGACCAGGACCGGGGAGCTGTTTTTT. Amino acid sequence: CASSLVWTRTGELFF.

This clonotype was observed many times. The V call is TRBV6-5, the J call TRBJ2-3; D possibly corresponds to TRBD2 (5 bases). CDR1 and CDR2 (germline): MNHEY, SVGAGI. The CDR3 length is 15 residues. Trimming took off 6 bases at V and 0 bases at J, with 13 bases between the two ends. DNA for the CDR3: TGTGCCAGCAGCCGAAGCGGCCTTAGCACAGATACGCAGTATTTT. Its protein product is CASSRSGLSTDTQYF.